These 9 T cell receptor beta chains originate from one sample sequenced in a study of T-cell memory formation after mild COVID-19. TCRdb re-analysed the 5' RACE reads in MiXCR, keeping a single row per CDR3 protein. This sample carries 350,000 to 450,000 distinct CDR3 sequences, about 20% of them seen once, and the ten largest clones take 8.4%. The sample taken for sequencing was PBMCs or a T cell subset sorted from them (not recorded which). The source of these receptors is an adult woman who had mild COVID-19 (a few samples of this study predate the infection). Cell type and time point are not known.

The V call is TRBV4-1, the J call TRBJ2-7; TRBD2 agrees at 13 bases. Germline CDR1 reads MGHRA; CDR2 reads YSYEKL. The trim removed 4 bases at V and 0 bases at J, leaving 6 bases unmatched. CDR3 size: 17 residues. The CDR3 spells CASSRRLAGGPSYEQYF. CDR3 sequence (DNA): TGCGCCAGCAGCCGGAGACTAGCGGGGGGTCCCTCCTACGAGCAGTACTTC.

The sample holds a few counts of this clonotype. The chain has TRBV10-3 and TRBJ1-4, with 8 bases fitting TRBD1. Per germline, CDR1 ENHRY and CDR2 SYGVKD. This CDR3 is 16 amino acids long. Trimming cost V 2 bases and J 4 bases; bases outside gene matches: 6. CDR3: CAISERIGQGNEKLFF. Here the CDR3 DNA reads TGTGCCATCAGTGAGCGTATAGGACAGGGTAATGAAAAACTGTTTTTT.

The gene calls are TRBV7-9 and TRBJ2-3; 7 bases are shared with TRBD1. With V trimmed by 5 bases and J by 2 bases, 7 bases remained unmatched. This CDR3 comprises 15 residues. CDR1 is SEHNR, CDR2 FQNEAQ, per germline (reference sequence). The CDR3 nucleotides read TGTGCCAGCAGCCCGCGGACAGGCGACACAGATACGCAGTATTTT. Residues: CASSPRTGDTDTQYF.

The rearrangement uses TRBV7-9 and TRBJ2-7, with 7 bases aligning to TRBD1. With V trimmed by 6 bases and J by 0 bases, 2 bases remained unmatched. This CDR3 has 13 residues. Germline-derived CDR1 and CDR2 are SEHNR and FQNEAQ (reference sequence). The CDR3 nucleotides are TGTGCCAGCAGGGGACAGAGCTCCTACGAGCAGTACTTC. Amino acids: CASRGQSSYEQYF. Supplemented by reference TRBV7-9 and TRBJ2-7, the full variable domain reads DTGVSQNPRHKITKRGQNVTFRCDPISEHNRLYWYRQTLGQGPEFLTYFQNEAQLEKSRLLSDRFSAERPKGSFSTLEIQRTEQGDSAMYLCASRGQSSYEQYFGPGTRLTVT.

The chain employs TRBV5-5 and TRBJ2-1; weak D call: TRBD1 (6 bases). CDR1 and CDR2 (germline): SGHKS, YYEKEE (reference sequence). The CDR3 is 17 amino acids. The V end lost 4 bases, the J end lost 8 bases, and 25 bases lay between the germline ends. CDR3 DNA: TGTGCCAGCAGCCCAACGATAAACAGGGTTTTCGGTCATGAGCAGTTCTTC. Its protein is CASSPTINRVFGHEQFF.

The CDR3 DNA sequence: TGCGCCAGCAGCCAAAAGGGGACGTACGAGCAGTACTTC. This codes for CASSQKGTYEQYF. The V call is TRBV4-1, the J call TRBJ2-7; D possibly matches TRBD1 or TRBD2 (5 bases each). The CDR3 covers 13 residues. Germline values: CDR1 MGHRA, CDR2 YSYEKL. V dropped 2 bases and J dropped 4 bases, with 9 bases sitting between them.

This clonotype was seen a handful of times. This chain connects TRBV7-6 to TRBJ1-1, with D uncertain. Germline V gene data show CDR1 as SGHVS and CDR2 as FNYEAQ. The CDR3 covers 15 residues. V lost 1 base and J 0 bases, leaving 9 bases between the germline ends. The CDR3 sequence: CASSLGGNMNTEAFF. The CDR3 DNA sequence: TGTGCCAGCAGCTTAGGAGGGAATATGAACACTGAAGCTTTCTTT.

This clonotype was counted at least ten times. The chain recombines TRBV29-1 with TRBJ1-1, with TRBD1 as a possible D gene (5 bases). Germline CDR1 and CDR2: SQVTM and ANQGSEA. The V gene lost 3 bases and the J gene lost 1 base, with 12 bases spanning the gap. There are 14 residues in the CDR3. CDR3 protein: CSVDPGTANTEAFF. The CDR3 bases are TGCAGCGTTGATCCAGGGACGGCGAACACTGAAGCTTTCTTT.

V usage is TRBV7-2 and J usage is TRBJ2-7; tentative D call: TRBD1 (6 bases). Germline V CDR1 and CDR2: SGHTA, FQGNSA. The CDR3 runs to 15 residues. Trimming removed 1 base at V and 3 bases at J, with 13 bases between. CDR3 amino acids: CASSLEGVPIYEQYF. CDR3 nucleotide sequence: TGTGCCAGCAGCTTAGAGGGGGTCCCCATCTACGAGCAGTACTTC.